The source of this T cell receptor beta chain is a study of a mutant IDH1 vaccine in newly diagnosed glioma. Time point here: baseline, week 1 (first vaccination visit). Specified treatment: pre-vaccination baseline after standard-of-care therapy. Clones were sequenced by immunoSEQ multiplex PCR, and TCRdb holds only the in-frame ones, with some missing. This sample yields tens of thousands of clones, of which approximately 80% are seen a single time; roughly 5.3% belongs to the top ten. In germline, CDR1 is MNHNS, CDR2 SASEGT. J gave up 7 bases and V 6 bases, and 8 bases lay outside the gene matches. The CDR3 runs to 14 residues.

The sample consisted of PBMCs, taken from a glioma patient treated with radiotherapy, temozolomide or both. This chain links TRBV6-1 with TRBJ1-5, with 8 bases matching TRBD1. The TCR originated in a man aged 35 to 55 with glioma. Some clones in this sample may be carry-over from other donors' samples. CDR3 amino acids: CASSQGAREQPQHF. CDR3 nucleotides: TGTGCCAGCAGCCAGGGGGCCCGGGAGCAGCCCCAGCATTTT.